This T cell receptor beta chain is from a study of blood T cells in healthy people across ages. The study recruited healthy Caucasian donors from Russia who were aged about 6 to 90. The authors extracted at least 6 micrograms of total RNA per sample. The use of a sample-barcoded 5' primer and a J-beta primer mix characterized a second PCR of roughly 7 to 12 cycles. One entry per CDR3 protein results from TCRdb running MiXCR on the 5' RACE reads. This repertoire shows some 800,000 distinct CDR3 sequences, 44% found once; its top ten account for around 18%. Worth noting for this clonotype: What it binds is unknown.

Findings and caveats of the study: As age increased, TCR beta diversity per million T cells fell in a roughly linear fashion. From one million sequenced T cells, diversity estimates were lower bounds.

V was shortened by 5 bases and J by 5 bases, with 19 bases between the two germline ends. From germline, CDR1 is SGHTA and CDR2 FQGNSA. The CDR3 contains 16 residues. The chain links TRBV7-2 to TRBJ2-1; D is unclear. This clonotype was obtained from a man between 60 and 70 years old in good health. The sequenced sample was blood. This CDR3 is CASSHLVGRLNNEQFF. In DNA form, the CDR3 reads TGTGCCAGCAGCCACCTGGTAGGGCGGCTGAACAATGAGCAGTTCTTC.